This T cell receptor (beta chain) emerged from a study of monozygotic twins with cystic fibrosis (dated by TCRdb to the early 2020s). Broadly, across the study: Barcoded libraries were made from approximately 2.8 micrograms of fragmented DNA using roughly 14 PCR cycles. To assess genetic influence on V and J gene usage, the study compared TCR beta repertoires within and across 16 monozygotic twin pairs with cystic fibrosis. The cohort included ten female and six male twin pairs, mostly children and adolescents, aged roughly 2.0 to 36.4 years with a median of roughly 10 years. On the day of blood sampling, twins were ranked among some 1,000 cohort participants for weight-for-height and for FEVPerc (FEV1 disease centile). Data for three of the twin pairs had already been reported earlier in a different context.

Its CDR3 holds 22 amino acids, cysteine through phenylalanine. Of the read, only the CDR3 DNA is kept; its 66 bases are in frame from base 1. CDR1 and CDR2 were assigned from the germline V gene as SGHRS and YFSETQ. V ends up 3 bases short and J 7 bases short, with an unmatched junction base count of 24. TCR beta CDR3 regions were amplified by multiplex PCR with the immunoSEQ immune profiling system according to the manufacturer's instructions. An Illumina NextSeq system was used for sequencing. Concerning the study's data processing: Sequence data were processed on the immunoSEQ Analyzer platform, and clonality was calculated as the square root of Simpson's index of productive rearrangements. Similarity in V and J usage was quantified by Jensen-Shannon distance, and CDR3 generation probabilities were calculated with OLGA. The immuneACCESS database (August 2020) and VDJdb (December 2020) were searched for shared CDR3 sequences. TCRdb took this table from immuneACCESS and kept in-frame rearrangements with V and J called. Such tables lack part of the clones; where checked against another copy, unresolved V genes explain under half of the gap, and the rest is unexplained. That table supplies the V and J calls and clone size; D and trimming were determined from the DNA. The sample records approximately 34,000 clones, approximately 84% of which are singletons. The ten largest clones take up roughly 1.8% of the sample.

Results and caveats for the whole study, not just this receptor: V gene usage was most similar to the co-twin for 13 of 16 pairs, and J usage for 8 of 16 pairs, suggesting genetic constraints. Nucleotide-identical clonotype sharing was significantly higher within monozygotic CF twin pairs than between unrelated CF individuals (P = 0.000026, Mann-Whitney). Simpson clonality was found to be generally low (median approximately 0.0096), suggesting a naive-dominated repertoire, although higher clonality was observed in the most severely affected patients. The cohort was small, and the number of shared CDR3s showed no association with age, concordance or disease severity.

The twin pairs came from the European Cystic Fibrosis Twin and Sibling Study Cohort, which recruited patients from 150 to 200 CF clinics across 14 European countries. Both zygosity and CFTR genotype were checked in-house, and zygosity was tested with multiplex PCR across nine short tandem repeat loci. Peripheral blood was sampled from each twin, and clinical parameters were recorded on the day of blood sampling. Genomic DNA was isolated from peripheral blood cells with phenol/chloroform and kept in TE buffer at 4 degrees C. For this clone: Its antigen is unknown. The input lacks base qualities; no much larger clone sits a single base away.

The receptor's source is a girl aged 2 to 10 with cystic fibrosis. In this chain, TRBV5-1 is recombined with TRBJ2-2; a stretch of 13 junction bases matches TRBD2. The sequencing sample was made of blood. The CDR3 is CASSSRHLVSKGTSGEGGELFF. The base sequence is TGCGCCAGCAGCTCCCGCCATCTCGTCTCGAAAGGGACTAGCGGGGAGGGCGGGGAGCTGTTTTTT.